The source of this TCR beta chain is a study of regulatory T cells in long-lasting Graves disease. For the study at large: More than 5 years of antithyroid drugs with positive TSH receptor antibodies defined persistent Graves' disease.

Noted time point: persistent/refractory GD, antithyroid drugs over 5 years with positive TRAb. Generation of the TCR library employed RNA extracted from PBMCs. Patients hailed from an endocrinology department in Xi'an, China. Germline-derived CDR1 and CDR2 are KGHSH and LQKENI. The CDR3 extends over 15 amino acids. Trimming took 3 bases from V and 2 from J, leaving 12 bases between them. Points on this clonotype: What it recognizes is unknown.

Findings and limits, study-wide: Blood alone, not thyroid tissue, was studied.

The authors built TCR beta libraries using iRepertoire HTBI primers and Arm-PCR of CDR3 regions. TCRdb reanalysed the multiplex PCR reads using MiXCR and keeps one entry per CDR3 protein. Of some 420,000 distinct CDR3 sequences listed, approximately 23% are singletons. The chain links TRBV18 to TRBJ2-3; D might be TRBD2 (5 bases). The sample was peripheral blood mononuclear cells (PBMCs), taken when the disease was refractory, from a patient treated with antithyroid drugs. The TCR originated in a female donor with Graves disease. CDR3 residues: CASSPQREATDTQYF. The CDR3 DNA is TGTGCCAGCTCACCTCAGAGGGAAGCCACAGATACGCAGTATTTT. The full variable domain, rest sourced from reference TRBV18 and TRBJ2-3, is NAGVMQNPRHLVRRRGQEARLRCSPMKGHSHVYWYRQLPEEGLKFMVYLQKENIIDESGMPKERFSAEFPKEGPSILRIQQVVRGDSAAYFCASSPQREATDTQYFGPGTRLTVL.